Described below is a single T cell receptor beta chain sequence and its context. Original processing notes: Reference gene primer amplification in the assay estimated nucleated cell counts. Method: immunoSEQ multiplex PCR; TCRdb's copy keeps in-frame clones and lacks some. V, J and clone size were drawn from that table, and D and trimming were deduced from the DNA. Found here are under 300,000 clones, roughly 89% of them singletons; the top ten hold about 2%. The CDR3 contains 14 residues. V was shortened by 8 bases and J by 3 bases, with 14 bases between the two germline ends. Germline assignment: CDR1 MNHEY and CDR2 SVGAGI. This specimen belongs to a study of blood T cell repertoires in COVID-19. For the study at large: Collection of acute and convalescent COVID-19 samples took place in the United States, Italy and Spain. Sample material is recorded as cDNA or gDNA derived from T cells, B-cell-depleted T cells, or PBMCs.

Participants' reported clinical history set cohort assignment. The rearrangement joins TRBV6-5 to TRBJ1-5, with D maybe TRBD1 (5 bases). The origin of this receptor is a woman aged 55-69 years who had recovered from COVID-19. Specimen: PBMCs or T cells enriched from blood (not recorded which). The CDR3 reads CASGYGGLNQPQHF. The CDR3 DNA is TGTGCCAGCGGGTACGGGGGACTCAATCAGCCCCAGCATTTT.